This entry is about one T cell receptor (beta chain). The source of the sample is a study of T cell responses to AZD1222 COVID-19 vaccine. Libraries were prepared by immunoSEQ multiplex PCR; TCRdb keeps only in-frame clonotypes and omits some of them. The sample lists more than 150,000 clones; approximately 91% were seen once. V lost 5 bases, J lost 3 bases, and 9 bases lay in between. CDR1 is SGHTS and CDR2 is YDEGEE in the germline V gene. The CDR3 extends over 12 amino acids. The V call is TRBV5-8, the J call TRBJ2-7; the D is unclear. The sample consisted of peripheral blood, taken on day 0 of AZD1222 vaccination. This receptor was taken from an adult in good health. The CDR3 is CASSPPFYEQYF. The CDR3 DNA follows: TGTGCCAGCAGTCCTCCGTTCTACGAGCAGTACTTC.